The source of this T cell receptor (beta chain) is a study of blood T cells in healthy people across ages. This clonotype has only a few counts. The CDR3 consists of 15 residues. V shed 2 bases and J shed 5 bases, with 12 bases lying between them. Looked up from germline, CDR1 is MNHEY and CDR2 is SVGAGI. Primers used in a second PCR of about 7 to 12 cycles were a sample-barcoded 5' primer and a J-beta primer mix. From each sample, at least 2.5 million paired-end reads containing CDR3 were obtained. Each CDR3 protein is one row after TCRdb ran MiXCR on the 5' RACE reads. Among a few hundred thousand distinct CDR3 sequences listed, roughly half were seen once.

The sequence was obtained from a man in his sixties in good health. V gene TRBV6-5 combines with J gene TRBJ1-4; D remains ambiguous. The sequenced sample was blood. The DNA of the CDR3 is TGTGCCAGCAGTTACAGTGGCACAATGAATGAAAAACTGTTTTTT. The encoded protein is CASSYSGTMNEKLFF.